This T cell receptor beta chain was captured by sequencing in a study of blood T cell repertoires in COVID-19. Whole-study context: The study drew acute and convalescent COVID-19 samples from the United States, Italy and Spain. From T cells, B-cell-depleted T cells, or PBMCs came the material, which was cDNA or gDNA.

Germline-derived CDR1 and CDR2 are LGHDT and YNNKEL (reference sequence). CDR3 length: 19 residues. With 0 bases clipped from V and 6 bases from J, the junction kept 18 bases outside the gene matches. Study processing details: It was from reference gene primer amplification that nucleated cell counts were estimated. Produced via immunoSEQ multiplex PCR; TCRdb's table is partial and in-frame only. For V, J and clone size, that table is used; D and trimming come from the DNA. The table lists 45,000 to 70,000 clones, more than 60% of them singletons. Sequencing input: peripheral blood. The rearrangement links TRBV3-1 (or the pseudogene TRBV3-2) to TRBJ2-7, with 9 bases that match TRBD2. The receptor comes from a woman aged 50 to 65 with active or convalescent COVID-19. The CDR3 reads CASSQEEADPEREEREQYF. The CDR3 nucleotides read TGTGCCAGCAGCCAAGAGGAGGCCGACCCGGAGCGGGAGGAGCGCGAGCAGTACTTC.